This T cell receptor (beta chain) was captured by sequencing in a study of OX40 agonist ivuxolimab in advanced cancers. With regard to the full study: Ivuxolimab was an agonistic, fully human IgG2 monoclonal antibody directed against OX40 (CD134), a costimulatory receptor. Peripheral TCRbeta sequencing aimed to test whether ivuxolimab altered TCR sequence diversity and caused clonal T-cell expansion. The paper covers the monotherapy dose-escalation part of the phase I ivuxolimab trial, which included N of about 56 patients. Partial responses were achieved by three dose-escalation patients, of whom one had hepatocellular carcinoma and two had cutaneous melanoma. Among the 50 to 55 dose-escalation patients, 19 had hepatocellular carcinoma, around 15 melanoma, 9 renal cell carcinoma and 9 head and neck cancer. Patients were allowed to have had prior anti-PD-1, anti-PD-L1 or anti-CTLA-4 therapy, and 40% of the dose-escalation patients had been treated with checkpoint inhibitors. Intravenous ivuxolimab was administered to patients every 2 weeks at six dose levels: 0.01, 0.1, 0.3, 1.5, 3 and 10 mg/kg. In the dose-escalation cohort, approximately 83% of patients were male, and the mean age was roughly 60 years with a range of about 20 to 80. Broad study findings and their caveats: Antigen specificity was not determined for the clonally expanded peripheral T cells. Low levels of normalized T-cell clonal expansion were also seen in some patients who did not respond. After ivuxolimab, CD8+ T cells had more expanded clones than CD4+ T cells on average. At doses of 0.1 to 3.0 mg/kg, clonal expansion of both CD4+ and CD8+ blood T cells was observed from baseline to week 6. Partial responders in the 0.1-3.0 mg/kg groups had among the lowest normalized peripheral clonal expansion, especially among CD8+ T cells.

The CDR3, from cysteine to phenylalanine, totals 16 residues. Only the CDR3 part of the read is kept: 48 bases, read in frame from the first base. Looking up the germline V gene yields CDR1 SGHTA and CDR2 FQGNSA. Clipping removes 5 bases from V and 4 bases from J, with 11 as the unmatched junction base count. Patients with autoimmune disease history or receiving systemic immunosuppression were excluded from the trial. Peripheral blood for TCR sequencing was drawn from every dose cohort at baseline, at cycle 4 day 1 and at cycle 7 day 1. The samples were drawn from a first-in-human, open-label, multicenter phase I dose-escalation trial of ivuxolimab. Adults with locally advanced or metastatic melanoma, renal cell, hepatocellular, or head and neck squamous cell carcinoma were enrolled in the trial. CD4+ and CD8+ T cells were sorted separately from peripheral blood before TCR sequencing. Genomic DNA was isolated from the sorted cells so that the TCRbeta CDR3 region could be sequenced. The immunoSEQ Assay was used to sequence the TCRbeta CDR3 regions. TCRdb mirrors the immuneACCESS table, restricted to in-frame sequences. Some clones are absent from its copies; in checked studies, under half trace to an unresolved V gene, and the reason for the others is unknown. The sample yields 65,000 to 75,000 clones; around 90% were counted once. Approximately 1.1% of the sample goes to the ten largest clones.

This clone showed up just a few times. Which antigen it targets is not known. Base qualities are not at hand, and no much larger clone is one base apart. The rearrangement combines TRBV7-2 with TRBJ1-2; 9 bases in the junction line up with TRBD1. Sample: CD4+ or CD8+ T cells sorted from blood, taken in a trial of the OX40 agonist ivuxolimab. This TCR derives from an adult with an advanced solid tumor such as melanoma, head and neck, liver or kidney cancer. The encoded CDR3 is CASSHPGTGSFYGYTF. The bases are TGTGCCAGCAGCCACCCCGGGACAGGGAGTTTCTATGGCTACACCTTC.